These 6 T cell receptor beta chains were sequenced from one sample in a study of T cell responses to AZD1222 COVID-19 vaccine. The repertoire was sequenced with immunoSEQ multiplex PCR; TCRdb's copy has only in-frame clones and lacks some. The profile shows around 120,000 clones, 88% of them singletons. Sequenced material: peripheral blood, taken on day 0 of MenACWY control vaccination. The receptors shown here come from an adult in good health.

CDR3 sequence: CASRDLYYEQYF. CDR3 DNA: TGTGCCAGCAGGGACCTCTATTACGAGCAGTACTTC. J is TRBJ2-7 and V is TRBV2; D ambiguous. The germline V gene has CDR1 SNHLY and CDR2 FYNNEI. V lost 6 bases and J 4 bases, leaving 10 bases between the germline ends. The CDR3 is 12 amino acids.

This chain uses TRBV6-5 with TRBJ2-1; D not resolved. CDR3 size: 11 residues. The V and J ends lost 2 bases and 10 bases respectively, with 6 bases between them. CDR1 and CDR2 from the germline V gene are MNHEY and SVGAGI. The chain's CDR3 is CASSYRTEQFF. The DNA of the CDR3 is TGTGCCAGCAGTTACCGAACCGAGCAGTTCTTC.

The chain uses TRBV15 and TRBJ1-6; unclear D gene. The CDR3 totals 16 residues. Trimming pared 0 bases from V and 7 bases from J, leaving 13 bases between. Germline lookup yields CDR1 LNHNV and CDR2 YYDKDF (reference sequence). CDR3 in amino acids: CATSRDLTDRNSPLHF. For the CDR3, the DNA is TGTGCCACCAGCAGAGATCTAACCGACCGAAATTCACCCCTCCACTTT.

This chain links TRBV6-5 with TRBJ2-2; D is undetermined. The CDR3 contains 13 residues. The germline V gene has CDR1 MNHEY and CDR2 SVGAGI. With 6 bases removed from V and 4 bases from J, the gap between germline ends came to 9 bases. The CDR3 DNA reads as TGTGCCAGCAGGCCCTTTTCCACCGGGGAGCTGTTTTTT. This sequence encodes CASRPFSTGELFF.

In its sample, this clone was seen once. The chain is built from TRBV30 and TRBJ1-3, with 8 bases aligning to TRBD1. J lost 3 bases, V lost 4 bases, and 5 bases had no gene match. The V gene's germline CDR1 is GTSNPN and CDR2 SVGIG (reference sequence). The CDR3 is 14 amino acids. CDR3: CAWTGGIYGNTIYF. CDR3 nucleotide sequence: TGTGCCTGGACAGGGGGCATTTATGGAAACACCATATATTTT.

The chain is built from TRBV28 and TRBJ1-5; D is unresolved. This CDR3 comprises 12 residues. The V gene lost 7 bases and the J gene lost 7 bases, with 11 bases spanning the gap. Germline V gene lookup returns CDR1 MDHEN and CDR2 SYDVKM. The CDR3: CASTRYNQPQHF. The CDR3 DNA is TGTGCCAGCACCCGATACAACCAGCCCCAGCATTTT.